A selection of T cell receptor beta chains follows, all from one sample in a study of blood T cell repertoires in COVID-19. Produced via immunoSEQ multiplex PCR; TCRdb's table is partial and in-frame only. The sample has some 360,000 clones; 85% to 90% are singletons. Sequenced: PBMCs or T cells enriched from blood (not recorded which). Receptor source: a woman in her 30s who had been exposed to COVID-19. Each CDR3 is given with its conserved first and last residue. D genes are given only for firm matches. The size entry is marked missing in some rows and otherwise reads once, few, many or a size class.

v_call	d_call	j_call	clone_size	cdr3_nt	cdr3_aa
TRBV28	TRBD1	TRBJ1-6	.	TGTGCCAGCAGTAATACAGGGGACCAAAATAATTCACCCCTCCACTTT	CASSNTGDQNNSPLHF
TRBV5-5	TRBD1	TRBJ2-7	.	TGTGCCAGCAGCCAATACAGGGGCCTCTCCTACGAGCAGTACTTC	CASSQYRGLSYEQYF
TRBV7-3	.	TRBJ2-7	.	TGTGCCAGCAGCCGGGACTACGAGCAGTACTTC	CASSRDYEQYF
TRBV10-1	TRBD2	TRBJ2-7	.	TGCGCCAGCAGTGAGTCCACTAGCGGGAGTTGGCAGTACTTC	CASSESTSGSWQYF
TRBV27	.	TRBJ1-1	.	TGTGCCAGCAGTTTCCAGGTAGGGAACACTGAAGCTTTCTTT	CASSFQVGNTEAFF
TRBV12-5	TRBD2	TRBJ2-2	.	TGTGCTAGTGGTTTGGGACCCGGGACTAGCGGTCCGGGGACCGGGGAGCTGTTTTTT	CASGLGPGTSGPGTGELFF
TRBV2	.	TRBJ1-6	.	TGTGCCAGCAGTCAACCAAGGGGGACCTCCTATAATTCACCCCTCCACTTT	CASSQPRGTSYNSPLHF
TRBV5-5	TRBD2	TRBJ2-1	.	TGTGCCAGCAGCATGTTAGAGGGAGGGCCCTCCTACAATGAGCAGTTCTTC	CASSMLEGGPSYNEQFF
TRBV5-5	TRBD1	TRBJ1-5	.	TGTGCCAGCAGCAACCTGGGACAGGTAGGCCAGCCCCAGCATTTT	CASSNLGQVGQPQHF
TRBV5-8	.	TRBJ1-5	.	TGTGCCAGCAGCCGCCAGGGAAGGGACAATCAGCCCCAGCATTTT	CASSRQGRDNQPQHF
TRBV10-3	.	TRBJ2-4	once	TGTGCCATCAGTGAGTCTGGGGCAGGGGCCAAAAACATTCAGTACTTC	CAISESGAGAKNIQYF
TRBV5-6	.	TRBJ2-1	.	TGTGCCAGCAGCCTATTATTCGGGGCATGGACTCGCTCGGGGGATGAGCAGTTCTTC	CASSLLFGAWTRSGDEQFF
TRBV28	TRBD1	TRBJ2-7	few	TGTGCCAGCAGTTTAGTGGGTGGGACAGGGGCCTCCTACGAGCAGTACTTC	CASSLVGGTGASYEQYF
TRBV9	TRBD2	TRBJ2-3	.	TGTGCCAGCAGCCCCTTAGCGGGGAGCACAGATACGCAGTATTTT	CASSPLAGSTDTQYF
TRBV6-5	.	TRBJ1-6	once	TGTGCCAGCAGTTACTCTGGGGGGTCGGTTGTTTCACCCCTCCACTTT	CASSYSGGSVVSPLHF
TRBV6-4	TRBD1	TRBJ1-1	.	TGTGCCAGCAGCGCCGGGACAGGGGACACTGAAGCTTTCTTT	CASSAGTGDTEAFF
TRBV7-3	TRBD2	TRBJ2-1	.	TGTGCCAGCAGCTCCTCCGGGACTAGCGGATACAATGAGCAGTTCTTC	CASSSSGTSGYNEQFF
TRBV11-2	.	TRBJ1-3	.	TGTGCCAGCAGCTTGCAGGGTCTTTTCTCTGGAAACACCATATATTTT	CASSLQGLFSGNTIYF
TRBV9	TRBD2	TRBJ2-5	.	TGTGCCAGCAGCGTACGGGGACTAGCGGGGGCAGAGACCCAGTACTTC	CASSVRGLAGAETQYF
TRBV5-4	TRBD1	TRBJ1-4	.	TGTGCCAGCAGCCCGACAGGGGACGGAAAACTGTTTTTT	CASSPTGDGKLFF
TRBV5-4	.	TRBJ2-5	.	TGTGCCAGCAGCTTGGCCCAACCCACGCAGGAGACCCAGTACTTC	CASSLAQPTQETQYF
TRBV10-2	.	TRBJ2-6	.	TGCGCCAGCACGGGGTACCTCTCTGGGGCCAACGTCCTGACTTTC	CASTGYLSGANVLTF
TRBV12-3/TRBV12-4	.	TRBJ1-2	.	TGTGCCAGCAGTCCCCGGGACTATGGCTACACCTTC	CASSPRDYGYTF
TRBV2	TRBD1	TRBJ2-7	.	TGTGCCAGCGGGTGGACAGGGGACTACGAGCAGTACTTC	CASGWTGDYEQYF
TRBV2	.	TRBJ2-7	.	TGTGCCAGCAGTGGACTCGAGCAGTACTTC	CASSGLEQYF
TRBV7-9	.	TRBJ2-3	.	TGTGCCAGCAGAGCCGCCTTTGGGTTAGGCTTTCCCAGGAATTTTGATTTT	CASRAAFGLGFPRNFDF
TRBV9	TRBD1	TRBJ1-1	.	TGTGCCAGCAGCCCTATAGGGGGCCAAATCCCTGAAGCTTTCTTT	CASSPIGGQIPEAFF
TRBV18	.	TRBJ1-2	.	TGTGCCAGCTCGCCCCAGGGTAACTATGGCTACACCTTC	CASSPQGNYGYTF
TRBV10-1	TRBD2	TRBJ2-1	.	TGCGCCAGCACCGCTAGCGGGAGTAATTACAATGAGCAGTTCTTC	CASTASGSNYNEQFF
TRBV19	TRBD1	TRBJ1-2	.	TGTGCCAGTAGTACGATAGGGGGCCCTCTTGGCTACACCTTC	CASSTIGGPLGYTF
TRBV12-3/TRBV12-4	TRBD1	TRBJ2-1	few	TGTGCCAGCAATCAGGGGGTTGAGCAGTTCTTC	CASNQGVEQFF
TRBV7-2	TRBD2	TRBJ2-7	.	TGTGCCAGCAGCTTAAGGGCAGGACCACTAGCGGAGACGGGGGAGCAGTACTTC	CASSLRAGPLAETGEQYF
TRBV5-1	.	TRBJ2-7	.	TGCGCCAGCAGCTTGGAGGGAGCCTACGAGCAGTACTTC	CASSLEGAYEQYF
TRBV9	TRBD1	TRBJ2-1	once	TGTGCCAGCAGCCCTCTCCGAGGGGGCTCCCTCCTACACAATGAGCAGTTCTTC	CASSPLRGGSLLHNEQFF
TRBV29-1	.	TRBJ2-7	.	TGCAGCGTTGCAAAGGGACTTTCCTACGAGCAGTACTTC	CSVAKGLSYEQYF
TRBV4-2	.	TRBJ1-2	.	TGTGCCAGCAGGCAAGACCGGTCGGGGGACTATGGCTACACCTTC	CASRQDRSGDYGYTF
TRBV28	TRBD1	TRBJ1-6	.	TGTGCCAGCAGTTTGGGCAGGGGGCTAAGGCAGTTCCTCCTAAATTCACCCCTCCACTTT	CASSLGRGLRQFLLNSPLHF
TRBV5-1	TRBD1	TRBJ2-1	.	TGCGCCAGCAGCTTGGGACCACGTGGGACAGGGGATTACAATGAGCAGTTCTTC	CASSLGPRGTGDYNEQFF
TRBV18	TRBD1	TRBJ1-5	.	TGTGCCAGCTCAAAAGACCGGGACAGGGGTCAGCCCCAGCATTTT	CASSKDRDRGQPQHF
TRBV7-9	TRBD1	TRBJ1-5	.	TGTGCCAGCAGCGCCGGGACAGGGTCAGAGAGCAATCAGCCCCAGCATTTT	CASSAGTGSESNQPQHF
TRBV4-2	TRBD2	TRBJ2-4	.	TGTGCCAGCAGCCAAGATCACGGCCTAGCGGGTATTCAGTACTTC	CASSQDHGLAGIQYF
TRBV4-2	TRBD2	TRBJ2-1	.	TGTGCCAGCAGCCGCCGAGCCGGGACTAGCGGGCCGGAGGGTGAGCAGTTCTTC	CASSRRAGTSGPEGEQFF
TRBV9	TRBD2	TRBJ2-7	few	TGTGCCAGCAGCCCGGGGGACTACCGCTACGAGCAGTACTTC	CASSPGDYRYEQYF
TRBV27	TRBD1	TRBJ2-3	.	TGTGCCAGCAGTTTCGGACAGGAGGCGCAGTATTTT	CASSFGQEAQYF
TRBV10-1	TRBD2	TRBJ2-2	.	TGCGCCAGCAGTAGTAGAGGACTAGCGGGACGCGGCACCGGGGAGCTGTTTTTT	CASSSRGLAGRGTGELFF
TRBV2	.	TRBJ1-2	.	TGTGCCAGCAGTGATGAGGGTGGGGATTTCTATGGCTACACCTTC	CASSDEGGDFYGYTF
TRBV28	.	TRBJ1-2	.	TGTGCCAGCAGACAGCCCAACTATGGCTACACCTTC	CASRQPNYGYTF
TRBV28	TRBD1	TRBJ1-4	.	TGTGCCAGCTCCAGAACCCGGGACAGGGGATGGGGGGAAAAACTGTTTTTT	CASSRTRDRGWGEKLFF